This T cell receptor beta chain was recovered during a study of blood T cell repertoires in COVID-19. Study-wide background: From T cells, B-cell-depleted T cells, or PBMCs came the material, which was cDNA or gDNA.

Per the authors' pipeline: Nucleated cell counts were estimated from reference gene primer amplification. Clones were read by immunoSEQ multiplex PCR, and TCRdb kept only the in-frame ones, dropping some. Clone size and the V and J calls come from that table; the DNA yielded D and trimming. There are roughly 240,000 clones in the sample; around 83% occur only once, and approximately 2.4% lies in the top ten. The CDR3 extends over 15 amino acids. V was pared by 5 bases and J by 0 bases, with 3 bases of the junction left unmatched. The germline CDR1 and CDR2 sequences are SEHNR and FQNEAQ (reference sequence).

The sequenced sample was peripheral blood. This receptor was obtained from a man aged 35 to 55 who had recovered from COVID-19. The V gene is TRBV7-9, the J gene TRBJ1-1; TRBD1 matches 10 bases. The CDR3 reads CASSQGQGLNTEAFF. Written as DNA, the CDR3 is TGTGCCAGCAGCCAGGGACAGGGGTTGAACACTGAAGCTTTCTTT.